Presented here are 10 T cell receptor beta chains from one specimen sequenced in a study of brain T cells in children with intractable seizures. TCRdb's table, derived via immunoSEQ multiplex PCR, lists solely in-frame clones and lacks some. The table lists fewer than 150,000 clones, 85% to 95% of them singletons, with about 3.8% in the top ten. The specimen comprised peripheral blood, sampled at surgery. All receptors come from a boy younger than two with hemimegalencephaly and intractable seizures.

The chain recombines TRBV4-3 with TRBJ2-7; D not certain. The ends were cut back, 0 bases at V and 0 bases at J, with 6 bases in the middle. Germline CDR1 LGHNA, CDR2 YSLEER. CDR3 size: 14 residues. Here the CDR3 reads CASSQETVSYEQYF. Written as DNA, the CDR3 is TGCGCCAGCAGCCAAGAAACGGTCTCCTACGAGCAGTACTTC.

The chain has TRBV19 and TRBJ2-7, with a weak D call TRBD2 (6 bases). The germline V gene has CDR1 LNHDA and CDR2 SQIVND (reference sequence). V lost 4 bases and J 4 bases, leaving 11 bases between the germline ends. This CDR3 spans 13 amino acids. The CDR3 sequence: CASSTVGGYEQYF. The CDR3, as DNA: TGTGCCAGTAGTACGGTGGGGGGTTACGAGCAGTACTTC.

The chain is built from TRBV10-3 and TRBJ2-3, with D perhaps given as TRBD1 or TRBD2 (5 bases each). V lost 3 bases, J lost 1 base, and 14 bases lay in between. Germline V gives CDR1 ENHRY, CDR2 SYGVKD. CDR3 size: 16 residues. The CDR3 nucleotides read TGTGCCATCAGTGATAACTTGAGAGGGGGCACAGATACGCAGTATTTT. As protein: CAISDNLRGGTDTQYF.

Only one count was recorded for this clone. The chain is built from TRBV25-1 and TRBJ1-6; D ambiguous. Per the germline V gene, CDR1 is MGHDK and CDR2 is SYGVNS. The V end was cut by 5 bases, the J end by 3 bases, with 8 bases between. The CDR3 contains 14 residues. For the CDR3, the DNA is TGTGCCAGCAGTTCCCTAGGCTATAATTCACCCCTCCACTTT. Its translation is CASSSLGYNSPLHF.

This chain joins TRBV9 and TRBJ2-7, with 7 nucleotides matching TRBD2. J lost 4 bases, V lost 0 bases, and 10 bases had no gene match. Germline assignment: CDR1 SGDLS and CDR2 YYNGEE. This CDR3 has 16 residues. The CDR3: CASSVAVSGTLYEQYF. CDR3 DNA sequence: TGTGCCAGCAGCGTAGCTGTAAGCGGGACCCTATACGAGCAGTACTTC. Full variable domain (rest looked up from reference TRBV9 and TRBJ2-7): DSGVTQTPKHLITATGQRVTLRCSPRSGDLSVYWYQQSLDQGLQFLIQYYNGEERAKGNILERFSAQQFPDLHSELNLSSLELGDSALYFCASSVAVSGTLYEQYFGPGTRLTVT.

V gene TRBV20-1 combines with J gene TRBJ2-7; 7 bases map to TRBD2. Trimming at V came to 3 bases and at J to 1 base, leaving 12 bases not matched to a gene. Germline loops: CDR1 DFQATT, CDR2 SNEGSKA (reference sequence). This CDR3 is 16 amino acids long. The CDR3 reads CSASDFGGGRSYEQYF. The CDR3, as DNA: TGCAGTGCTAGTGACTTCGGGGGAGGGAGGTCCTACGAGCAGTACTTC.

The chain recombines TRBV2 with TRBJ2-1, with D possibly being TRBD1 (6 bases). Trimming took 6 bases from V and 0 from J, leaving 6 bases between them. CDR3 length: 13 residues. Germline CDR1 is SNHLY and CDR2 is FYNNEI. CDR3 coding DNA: TGTGCCAGCAGGGACAGCTCCTACAATGAGCAGTTCTTC. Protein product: CASRDSSYNEQFF.

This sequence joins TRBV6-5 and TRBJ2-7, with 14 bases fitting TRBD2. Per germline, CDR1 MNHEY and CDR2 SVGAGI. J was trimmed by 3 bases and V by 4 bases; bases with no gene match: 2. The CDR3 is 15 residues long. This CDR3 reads CASSSGLAGGYEQYF. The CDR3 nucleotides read TGTGCCAGCAGTTCCGGACTAGCGGGAGGCTACGAGCAGTACTTC.

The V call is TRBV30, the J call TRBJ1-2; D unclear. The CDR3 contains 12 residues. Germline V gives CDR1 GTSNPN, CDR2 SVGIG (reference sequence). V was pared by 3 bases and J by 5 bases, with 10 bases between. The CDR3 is CAWRRLGYGYTF. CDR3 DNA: TGTGCCTGGAGAAGACTGGGATATGGCTACACCTTC.

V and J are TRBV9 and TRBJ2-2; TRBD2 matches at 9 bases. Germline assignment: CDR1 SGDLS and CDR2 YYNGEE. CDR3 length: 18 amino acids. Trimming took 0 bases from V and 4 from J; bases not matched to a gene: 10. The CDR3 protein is CASSVAGGRAGSTGELFF. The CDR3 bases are TGTGCCAGCAGCGTAGCCGGCGGGAGGGCCGGTAGCACCGGGGAGCTGTTTTTT.